This is a list of T cell receptor beta chains from one sample in a study of blood T cells in healthy people across ages. TCRdb called the 5' RACE reads again in MiXCR, with one record for every CDR3 protein. The sample has around 870,000 distinct CDR3 sequences; about 30% are singletons. Material for sequencing was blood. The receptors come from a woman aged 80 or over in good health. Both conserved end residues are part of each CDR3. D genes are given only for firm matches. For some rows the clone size is stated as once, few or many, or as a class when expanded; others skip it.

V gene: TRBV20-1; D gene: TRBD1; J gene: TRBJ1-1; clone size: -; CDR3 DNA: TGCAGTGTTAGGTCAGGGGGCCCTGCTTTCTTT; CDR3 protein: CSVRSGGPAFF
V gene: TRBV6-2/TRBV6-3; D gene: TRBD1; J gene: TRBJ2-7; clone size: many; CDR3 DNA: TGTGCCAGCAGAAGACAGGGCTCCTCCTACGAGCAGTACTTC; CDR3 protein: CASRRQGSSYEQYF
V gene: TRBV3-1; D gene: -; J gene: TRBJ2-5; clone size: many; CDR3 DNA: TGTGCCAGCAGCCAAGATCCGGCGAGAGAAGAGACCCAGTACTTC; CDR3 protein: CASSQDPAREETQYF
V gene: TRBV4-1; D gene: -; J gene: TRBJ2-5; clone size: many; CDR3 DNA: TGCGCCAGCAGCCAACGGGAACAAGAGACCCAGTACTTC; CDR3 protein: CASSQREQETQYF
V gene: TRBV11-2; D gene: -; J gene: TRBJ2-3; clone size: few; CDR3 DNA: TGTGCCAGCAGCTTAGAACAAGGGCTACCCACAGATACGCAGTATTTT; CDR3 protein: CASSLEQGLPTDTQYF
V gene: TRBV5-1; D gene: -; J gene: TRBJ1-6; clone size: many; CDR3 DNA: TGCGCCAGCAGCTTGGCTGGCAGGGCGAATTCACCCCTCCACTTT; CDR3 protein: CASSLAGRANSPLHF
V gene: TRBV20-1; D gene: TRBD2; J gene: TRBJ2-3; clone size: few; CDR3 DNA: TGCAGTGCTAGACCGGCGGGGGGGCGGGGCACAGATACGCAGTATTTT; CDR3 protein: CSARPAGGRGTDTQYF
V gene: TRBV6-6; D gene: -; J gene: TRBJ2-7; clone size: -; CDR3 DNA: TGTGCCGGCAGTTACGGCGGGGATGAGCAGTACTTC; CDR3 protein: CAGSYGGDEQYF
V gene: TRBV5-1; D gene: -; J gene: TRBJ2-5; clone size: many; CDR3 DNA: TGCGCCAGCAGCCGACAGGCCGGTACCCAAGAGACCCAGTACTTC; CDR3 protein: CASSRQAGTQETQYF
V gene: TRBV27; D gene: -; J gene: TRBJ1-1; clone size: -; CDR3 DNA: TGTGCCAGCAGTTCCATCGGGCAGCAGGGGTGGATGAACACTGAAGCTTTCTTT; CDR3 protein: CASSSIGQQGWMNTEAFF
V gene: TRBV9; D gene: -; J gene: TRBJ2-5; clone size: -; CDR3 DNA: TGTGTCAGCAGCGTAGGCCAGGTGCGAGAGACCCAGTACTTC; CDR3 protein: CVSSVGQVRETQYF
V gene: TRBV5-6; D gene: -; J gene: TRBJ1-2; clone size: few; CDR3 DNA: TGTGCCAGCAGCTTGGAGGGCAGTCTAAACTATGGCTACACCTTC; CDR3 protein: CASSLEGSLNYGYTF
V gene: TRBV7-9; D gene: TRBD1; J gene: TRBJ2-5; clone size: few; CDR3 DNA: TGTGCCAGCAGCTTAGTAGGGACAGGTGGTATGGAGCAGTACTTC; CDR3 protein: CASSLVGTGGMEQYF
V gene: TRBV20-1; D gene: -; J gene: TRBJ1-5; clone size: many; CDR3 DNA: TGCAGTGCCACCCCGGTCGGGGGGTATAGCAATCAGCCCCAGCATTTT; CDR3 protein: CSATPVGGYSNQPQHF
V gene: TRBV7-9; D gene: -; J gene: TRBJ1-2; clone size: few; CDR3 DNA: TGTGCCAGCAGCTTAAACAGAGTGGGCATAAACTATGGCTACACCTTC; CDR3 protein: CASSLNRVGINYGYTF
V gene: TRBV7-2; D gene: -; J gene: TRBJ1-1; clone size: many; CDR3 DNA: TGTGCCAGCAGGCAAGGGGGGGCCACTGAAGCTTTCTTT; CDR3 protein: CASRQGGATEAFF
V gene: TRBV5-1; D gene: TRBD1; J gene: TRBJ1-1; clone size: many; CDR3 DNA: TGCGCCAGCAGCTTGAGGCCAGGGGGCGGTGGCACTGAAGCTTTCTTT; CDR3 protein: CASSLRPGGGGTEAFF
V gene: TRBV11-2; D gene: TRBD2; J gene: TRBJ2-5; clone size: many; CDR3 DNA: TGTGCCAGCAGCTTAGGCTCTAGCGGGGGGGAGACCCAGTACTTC; CDR3 protein: CASSLGSSGGETQYF
V gene: TRBV5-6; D gene: TRBD1; J gene: TRBJ2-7; clone size: -; CDR3 DNA: TGTGCCAGCAGTAGATACGGGACAGGGGGATCCTACGAGCAGTACTTC; CDR3 protein: CASSRYGTGGSYEQYF
V gene: TRBV7-2; D gene: -; J gene: TRBJ1-5; clone size: -; CDR3 DNA: TGTGCCAGCAGCCCCGGTCAGGCTTACAATCAGCCCCAGCATTTT; CDR3 protein: CASSPGQAYNQPQHF